One sample yielded the 17 T cell receptor beta chains listed below, sequenced in a study of blood T cells in healthy people across ages. Sample-barcoded 5' priming and a J-beta primer mix drove a second PCR of roughly 6 to 12 cycles. TCRdb called the 5' RACE reads again in MiXCR, with one record for every CDR3 protein. The top ten clones hold about 30% of a sample with almost 300,000 distinct CDR3 sequences, roughly a quarter of them seen once. Sequencing was carried out using blood. The receptors originated from a woman in her 70s in good health.

The table lists this clonotype with many counts. The chain uses TRBV28 and TRBJ2-4; D might be TRBD1 or TRBD2, each matching 5 bases. V was trimmed by 7 bases and J by 4 bases, leaving 20 bases between them. Germline V CDR1 and CDR2: MDHEN, SYDVKM. The CDR3 is made up of 16 amino acids. CDR3 sequence: CASTSLTRDDKNIQYF. The CDR3 nucleotides are TGTGCCAGCACCTCTTTAACCCGGGACGATAAAAACATTCAGTACTTC.

This chain joins TRBV7-2 and TRBJ2-1, with TRBD1 matching 9 bases. The end of the DNA aligns better with TRBJ2-5, so the J call may be wrong. Germline values: CDR1 SGHTA, CDR2 FQGNSA. This CDR3 spans 15 amino acids. CDR3 residues: CASSAGDRAQETQYF. The DNA for the CDR3 is TGTGCCAGCAGCGCCGGGGACAGGGCTCAAGAGACCCAGTACTTC.

This clonotype showed up many times. V usage is TRBV3-1 and J usage is TRBJ2-5; D not certain. Germline values: CDR1 LGHDT, CDR2 YNNKEL (reference sequence). Trimming removed 4 bases from V and 2 bases from J, with 5 bases in between. This CDR3 region has 12 residues. The CDR3 is CASSRQQETQYF. The CDR3 nucleotides are TGTGCCAGCAGCCGCCAGCAAGAGACCCAGTACTTC.

The chain recombines TRBV12-3 or TRBV12-4 with TRBJ2-3; TRBD1 might be the D (6 bases). V shed 5 bases and J shed 4 bases, with 16 bases lying between them. The CDR3 consists of 15 residues. The CDR3 here is CASSPGYRVADTQYF. The CDR3 DNA sequence: TGTGCCAGCAGTCCGGGTTACAGGGTGGCAGATACGCAGTATTTT.

About this clonotype: A read error may be the cause here, since a much bigger clone is one base away. The rearrangement joins TRBV5-1 to TRBJ2-7; no firm D call. Germline loops: CDR1 SGHRS, CDR2 YFSETQ. The CDR3 has 13 amino acids. Here the CDR3 DNA reads TGCGTCAGCAGCCGTACAGCATCCTACGAGCAGTACTTC. This gives the protein CVSSRTASYEQYF. The full variable domain, completed using reference TRBV5-1 and TRBJ2-7, is KAGVTQTPRYLIKTRGQQVTLSCSPISGHRSVSWYQQTPGQGLQFLFEYFSETQRNKGNFPGRFSGRQFSNSRSEMNVSTLELGDSALYLCVSSRTASYEQYFGPGTRLTVT.

This clonotype was seen a few times. CDR3 in DNA: TGTGCCAGCAGCCCAAAGACAGGCCTATACCAAGAGACCCAGTACTTC. Its protein product is CASSPKTGLYQETQYF. This chain uses TRBV7-9 with TRBJ2-5; the D gene is possibly TRBD1 (6 bases). V dropped 5 bases and J dropped 0 bases, with 16 bases sitting between them. The CDR3 consists of 16 residues. Looked up from germline, CDR1 is SEHNR and CDR2 is FQNEAQ (reference sequence).

A word on this clonotype: The junction differs from germline at one of its ends, possibly a read error. The chain recombines TRBV2 with TRBJ2-5; D call uncertain. The J call may be faulty, since TRBJ2-1 better matches the DNA end. The germline V gene encodes CDR1 SNHLY and CDR2 FYNNEI. CDR3 length: 11 amino acids. The CDR3 sequence is CARKNYDEQFF. As DNA, the CDR3 is TGTGCCAGAAAAAACTACGATGAGCAGTTCTTC.

This rearrangement joins TRBV5-8 to TRBJ1-2; D not certain. Deletions cut 2 bases from V and 6 bases from J, with 17 bases between. The CDR3 spans 15 residues. CDR1 and CDR2 from the germline V gene are SGHTS and YDEGEE. CDR3 residues: CASSFLGNAPHGYTF. Here the CDR3 DNA reads TGTGCCAGCAGCTTTCTAGGAAACGCCCCGCATGGCTACACCTTC.

The table lists this clonotype with many counts. The J gene is TRBJ2-7, the V gene TRBV3-1; no clear D gene. The CDR3 totals 11 residues. The germline V gene encodes CDR1 LGHDT and CDR2 YNNKEL (reference sequence). Trimming stripped 1 base from V and 6 bases from J, with 4 bases between. The CDR3 region has the DNA TGTGCCAGCAGCCAAGGCGGCGAGCAGTACTTC. Its translation is CASSQGGEQYF.

The J gene is TRBJ2-6, the V gene TRBV28, with D perhaps TRBD1 (6 bases). The CDR3 consists of 16 residues. Trimming shortened V by 5 bases and J by 0 bases, and 11 bases separated the two germline ends. From germline, CDR1 is MDHEN and CDR2 SYDVKM. The CDR3 spells CASSQGPLSGANVLTF. As DNA, the CDR3 is TGTGCCAGCAGTCAGGGGCCACTCTCTGGGGCCAACGTCCTGACTTTC.

The rearrangement joins TRBV28 to TRBJ2-3; no reliable D call. There are 18 residues in the CDR3. The V end was cut by 1 base, the J end by 2 bases, with 19 bases between. CDR1 MDHEN and CDR2 SYDVKM come from the germline V gene. CDR3 sequence (DNA): TGTGCCAGCAGTTTATTATCGTCACGGCTACAGAACACAGATACGCAGTATTTT. Translated: CASSLLSSRLQNTDTQYF.

This clonotype has a handful of counts. The junction departs from the called germline gene at one end, perhaps through a read error. The genes are TRBV27 and TRBJ2-6, with TRBD1 matching over 7 bases. The CDR3 has 16 amino acids. Per the germline V gene, CDR1 is MNHEY and CDR2 is SMNVEV (reference sequence). The CDR3 DNA follows: TGTGCCAGCAGTCCTACAGGGGCCTCTGGGGCCAACGCCCTGACTTTC. It codes for CASSPTGASGANALTF.

V usage is TRBV12-3 or TRBV12-4 and J usage is TRBJ1-2; D is ambiguous. V shed 7 bases and J shed 5 bases, with 14 bases lying between them. The CDR3 spans 13 residues. The CDR3 nucleotides read TGTGCCAGCACCCCGGACGAGCGGTATGGCTACACCTTC. As protein: CASTPDERYGYTF.

This clonotype appeared many times. The chain joins TRBV7-9 to TRBJ2-5; D call uncertain. The germline V gene encodes CDR1 SEHNR and CDR2 FQNEAQ (reference sequence). The CDR3 runs to 12 residues. Trimming pared 6 bases from V and 7 bases from J, leaving 12 bases between. CDR3 protein: CASSSGLGTQYF. In nucleotides, the CDR3 is TGTGCCAGCAGTTCCGGCCTGGGGACCCAGTACTTC.

Notes on this clonotype: A much larger clone sits a single nucleotide away, making a read error possible. The chain recombines TRBV28 with TRBJ1-2; tentative D call: TRBD1 (5 bases). From germline, CDR1 is MDHEN and CDR2 SYDVKM. V lost 3 bases and J lost 1, with 6 bases in between. The CDR3 runs 13 residues. The CDR3 region has the DNA TGTGCCAGCAGTTTGACAGATAACTATGGCTACACCTTC. Translated, it gives CASSLTDNYGYTF.

This rearrangement joins TRBV20-1 to TRBJ2-1; D unclear. Germline CDR1 reads DFQATT; CDR2 reads SNEGSKA (reference sequence). The CDR3 is 10 residues long. Between the trimmed V and J ends, which lost 7 bases and 7 bases, there was a span of 8 bases. This CDR3 is CSGFTNEQFF. The DNA of the CDR3 is TGCAGTGGATTTACTAATGAGCAGTTCTTC.

This clonotype was counted between two and nine times. The chain combines TRBV6-2 or TRBV6-3 with TRBJ1-3; 7 bases agree with TRBD1. V was clipped by 8 bases and J by 0 bases; unmatched bases: 4. CDR3 length equals 14 residues. From germline, CDR1 is MNHEY and CDR2 SVGEGT. This chain's CDR3 is CASGDSHSGNTIYF. CDR3 nucleotides: TGTGCCAGCGGGGACAGCCACTCTGGAAACACCATATATTTT.